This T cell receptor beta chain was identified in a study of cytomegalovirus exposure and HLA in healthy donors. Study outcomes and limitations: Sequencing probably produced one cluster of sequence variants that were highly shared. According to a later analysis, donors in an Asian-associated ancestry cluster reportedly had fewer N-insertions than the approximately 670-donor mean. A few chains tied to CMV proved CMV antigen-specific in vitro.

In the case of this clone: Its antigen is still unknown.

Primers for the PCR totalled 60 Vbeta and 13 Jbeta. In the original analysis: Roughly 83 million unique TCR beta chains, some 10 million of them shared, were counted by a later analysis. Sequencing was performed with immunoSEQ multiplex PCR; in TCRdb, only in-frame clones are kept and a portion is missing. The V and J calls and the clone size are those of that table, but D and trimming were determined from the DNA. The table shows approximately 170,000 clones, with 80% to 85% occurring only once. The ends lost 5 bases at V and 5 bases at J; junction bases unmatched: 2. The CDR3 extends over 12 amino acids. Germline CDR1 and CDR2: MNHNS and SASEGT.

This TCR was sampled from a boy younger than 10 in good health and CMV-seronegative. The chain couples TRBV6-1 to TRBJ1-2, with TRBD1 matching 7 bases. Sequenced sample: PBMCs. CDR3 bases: TGTGCCAGCAGTCAGACAGGGTATGGCTACACCTTC. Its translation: CASSQTGYGYTF.